A single sample is the source of the 6 T cell receptor beta chains below, sequenced in a study of CD8+ T cells in alopecia areata. Reverse transcription of extracted RNA yielded cDNA, which provided the sequencing template. Data came from immunoSEQ multiplex PCR; TCRdb stores just in-frame clones and leaves some out. Of under 250,000 clones in the sample, around 62% are singletons; the top ten hold approximately 0.45%. The sequencing here drew on CD4+ T cells sorted from blood, taken at week 0. The origin of the receptors is a human donor with alopecia areata.

This clone was observed a handful of times. The chain employs TRBV15 and TRBJ2-7; D is perhaps TRBD2 (5 bases). This CDR3 has 16 amino acids. Looked up from germline, CDR1 is LNHNV and CDR2 is YYDKDF (reference sequence). The V end lost 1 base, the J end lost 2 bases, and 15 bases lay between the germline ends. In DNA, the CDR3 is TGTGCCACCAGCAGAGGGTTTAGCGAGCCCGCCTACGAGCAGTACTTC. Amino acids: CATSRGFSEPAYEQYF.

This clone was detected a few times. The chain recombines TRBV28 with TRBJ2-7, with unresolved D. With 5 bases removed from V and 6 bases from J, the gap between germline ends came to 11 bases. Germline V gene sequence: CDR1 MDHEN, CDR2 SYDVKM. There are 12 residues in the CDR3. In nucleotides, the CDR3 is TGTGCCAGCAGTCTTCGGGTGTCCGAGCAGTACTTC. It specifies CASSLRVSEQYF.

The J gene is TRBJ1-2, the V gene TRBV14; possible D gene TRBD1, 5 bases. Trimming removed 4 bases at V and 4 bases at J, with 10 bases between. Germline V gene sequence: CDR1 SGHDN, CDR2 FVKESK. The CDR3 spans 13 residues. CDR3 bases: TGTGCCAGCAGCCTTGCCGGGACCTATGGCTACACCTTC. It codes for CASSLAGTYGYTF.

V usage is TRBV7-9 and J usage is TRBJ2-7; D call uncertain. Per the germline V gene, CDR1 is SEHNR and CDR2 is FQNEAQ (reference sequence). Trimming pared 5 bases from V and 3 bases from J, leaving 8 bases between. CDR3 length equals 12 residues. CDR3 coding DNA: TGTGCCAGCAGCGACATATACTACGAGCAGTACTTC. Encoded protein: CASSDIYYEQYF.

V is TRBV9 and J is TRBJ1-4; TRBD1 is a possible D gene (5 bases). The V and J ends lost 0 bases and 4 bases respectively, with 13 bases between them. This CDR3 comprises 16 residues. The germline CDR1 and CDR2 sequences are SGDLS and YYNGEE. The CDR3 nucleotides read TGTGCCAGCAGCGTAGGTCCGGGACCGAATAATGAAAAACTGTTTTTT. Amino acid sequence: CASSVGPGPNNEKLFF.

The chain combines TRBV2 with TRBJ1-2, with D possibly being TRBD1 (5 bases). V was cut by 2 bases and J by 14 bases, with 15 bases left in between. This CDR3 is 12 amino acids long. CDR1 and CDR2 from the germline V gene are SNHLY and FYNNEI. CDR3 nucleotide sequence: TGTGCCAGCAGTGAATCCTGGCAGGGCCGTACCTTC. It encodes CASSESWQGRTF.